A single sample gave rise to the 18 T cell receptor beta chains below, sequenced in a study of T-cell memory formation after mild COVID-19. MiXCR, applied by TCRdb to the 5' RACE reads, yields one record per CDR3 protein. The sample lists approximately 60,000 distinct CDR3 sequences, roughly 10% occurring once. Sequences were obtained from PBMCs or a T cell subset sorted from them (not recorded which). The source is a man younger than 30 who had mild COVID-19 (a few samples of this study predate the infection). Cell type and time point are not known.

V gene TRBV20-1 combines with J gene TRBJ1-1, with 8 bases matching TRBD1. Germline values: CDR1 DFQATT, CDR2 SNEGSKA (reference sequence). V trimming: 3 bases; J trimming: 5 bases; junction bases outside the gene matches: 8. This CDR3 contains 14 residues. CDR3 amino acids: CSASMQGAWTEAFF. The CDR3 nucleotides are TGCAGTGCTAGCATGCAGGGGGCGTGGACTGAAGCTTTCTTT.

The V and J genes are TRBV28 and TRBJ1-2, with D perhaps matching TRBD1 (5 bases). V lost 8 bases and J lost 6, with 16 bases in between. The CDR3 has 13 residues. Germline CDR1 reads MDHEN; CDR2 reads SYDVKM. CDR3 DNA: TGTGCCAGCGCTGACTGGCAAGGGGATGGCTACACCTTC. This codes for CASADWQGDGYTF.

The J gene is TRBJ1-1, the V gene TRBV24-1, with no clear D. There are 13 residues in the CDR3. Germline lookup yields CDR1 KGHDR and CDR2 SFDVKD. V was cut by 4 bases and J by 1 base, with 6 bases left in between. The CDR3 spells CATSEHRNTEAFF. CDR3 bases: TGTGCCACCAGTGAACACAGGAACACTGAAGCTTTCTTT.

This clonotype was detected ten times or more. The chain combines TRBV7-2 with TRBJ1-1; 8 bases are shared with TRBD1. The germline CDR1 and CDR2 sequences are SGHTA and FQGNSA. V shed 1 base, J shed 9 bases, and the junction held 7 bases outside the gene matches. There are 14 residues in the CDR3. In DNA form, the CDR3 reads TGTGCCAGCAGCTTAGGGACAGGGAGGAGGAAAGCTTTCTTT. Protein: CASSLGTGRRKAFF. The full variable domain, in which reference TRBV7-2 and TRBJ1-1 provide the parts outside the CDR3, is GAGVSQSPSNKVTEKGKDVELRCDPISGHTALYWYRQSLGQGLEFLIYFQGNSAPDKSGLPSDRFSAERTGGSVSTLTIQRTQQEDSAVYLCASSLGTGRRKAFFGQGTRLTVV.

This clonotype appeared a few times. This sequence joins TRBV5-1 and TRBJ2-3; the match to TRBD1 covers 10 bases. Germline CDR1 is SGHRS and CDR2 is YFSETQ. The junction had 3 bases not matched to a gene; V was cut back by 5 bases and J by 0 bases. This CDR3 is built from 15 residues. In DNA form, the CDR3 reads TGCGCCAGCAGACGACAGGGGGCGAGCACAGATACGCAGTATTTT. It is translated as CASRRQGASTDTQYF.

This clonotype was detected many times. The J gene is TRBJ2-3, the V gene TRBV7-2; D unresolved. Germline values: CDR1 SGHTA, CDR2 FQGNSA. Trimming removed 1 base at V and 4 bases at J, with 6 bases between. The CDR3 is made up of 13 amino acids. The CDR3 loop reads CASSLGIADTQYF. CDR3 nucleotides: TGTGCCAGCAGCTTAGGCATCGCAGATACGCAGTATTTT.

This chain links TRBV12-3 or TRBV12-4 with TRBJ1-1; D uncertain. V was clipped by 3 bases and J by 5 bases, with 10 bases between them. CDR3 size: 13 residues. The CDR3 DNA reads TGTGCCAGCAGTTTGCCCTCGGGGACTGAAGCTTTCTTT. It yields the protein CASSLPSGTEAFF.

There are a few counts of this clonotype. The chain recombines TRBV7-2 with TRBJ1-5, with a weak D call TRBD1 (6 bases). Germline CDR1 SGHTA, CDR2 FQGNSA. Trimming stripped 5 bases from V and 4 bases from J, with 12 bases between. The CDR3 runs 14 residues. This CDR3 reads CASSAGGGNQPQHF. As DNA, the CDR3 is TGTGCCAGCAGCGCTGGAGGGGGGAATCAGCCCCAGCATTTT. Variable domain in full (rest from reference TRBV7-2 and TRBJ1-5): GAGVSQSPSNKVTEKGKDVELRCDPISGHTALYWYRQSLGQGLEFLIYFQGNSAPDKSGLPSDRFSAERTGGSVSTLTIQRTQQEDSAVYLCASSAGGGNQPQHFGDGTRLSIL.

The V call is TRBV7-8, the J call TRBJ2-6; the D call may be TRBD1 or TRBD2 (5 bases each). V was trimmed by 2 bases and J by 0 bases, leaving 11 bases between them. CDR3 length: 17 amino acids. Germline CDR1 is SGHVS and CDR2 is FQNEAQ. CDR3 sequence (DNA): TGTGCCAGCAGCTTATCTTCAGGGACCTCTGGGGCCAACGTCCTGACTTTC. As protein: CASSLSSGTSGANVLTF.

This rearrangement joins TRBV6-2 or TRBV6-3 to TRBJ1-6; D is ambiguous. The CDR3 runs to 12 residues. Germline V gene data show CDR1 as MNHEY and CDR2 as SVGEGT. Trimming took off 8 bases at V and 0 bases at J, with 2 bases between the two ends. The CDR3 nucleotides read TGTGCCAGCTGCTCCTATAATTCACCCCTCCACTTT. This gives the protein CASCSYNSPLHF.

The chain has TRBV20-1 and TRBJ1-5, with D perhaps TRBD1 (5 bases). V was pared by 3 bases and J by 4 bases, with 16 bases between. The CDR3 consists of 15 residues. The V gene's germline CDR1 is DFQATT and CDR2 SNEGSKA (reference sequence). The CDR3 bases are TGCAGTGCTAGTCTTTCGGGTTGGGGGAATCAGCCCCAGCATTTT. This gives the protein CSASLSGWGNQPQHF.

This clonotype was observed a handful of times. The J gene is TRBJ2-2, the V gene TRBV7-2, with 8 bases identical to TRBD1. The J segment lost 4 bases and the V segment lost 6 bases, leaving 7 bases of the junction unmatched. The CDR3 totals 15 residues. Per germline, CDR1 SGHTA and CDR2 FQGNSA. This chain's CDR3 is CASRIDRGATGELFF. The CDR3 region has the DNA TGTGCCAGCAGGATTGACAGGGGAGCCACCGGGGAGCTGTTTTTT.

The rearrangement links TRBV15 to TRBJ2-3; no reliable D call. The length of the CDR3 is 15 residues. V was clipped by 0 bases and J by 4 bases, with 11 bases between them. In germline, CDR1 is LNHNV, CDR2 YYDKDF (reference sequence). Here the CDR3 DNA reads TGTGCCACCAGCAGAGATCTGTCGGTTTCAGATACGCAGTATTTT. The encoded protein is CATSRDLSVSDTQYF.

This chain uses TRBV4-3 with TRBJ1-1, with TRBD1 matching 8 bases. The germline V gene has CDR1 LGHNA and CDR2 YSLEER. Trimming cost V 0 bases and J 11 bases; bases outside gene matches: 8. The CDR3 spans 14 residues. The CDR3 region is CASSQDADRESAFF. For the CDR3, the DNA is TGCGCCAGCAGCCAAGATGCGGACAGGGAGAGTGCTTTCTTT.

This clonotype was counted ten times or more. J is TRBJ2-3 and V is TRBV29-1; D remains ambiguous. The germline V gene has CDR1 SQVTM and CDR2 ANQGSEA. Trimming stripped 4 bases from V and 0 bases from J, with 11 bases between. The CDR3 spans 14 residues. The DNA for the CDR3 is TGCAGCGTTGTCAGCCTCCTGAGCACAGATACGCAGTATTTT. Its translation is CSVVSLLSTDTQYF.

V usage is TRBV9 and J usage is TRBJ2-4; weak D call: TRBD1 (6 bases). Germline V gene sequence: CDR1 SGDLS, CDR2 YYNGEE. Trimming took off 3 bases at V and 0 bases at J, with 10 bases between the two ends. The CDR3 runs to 15 residues. CDR3 region: CASSAGVLAKNIQYF. CDR3 in DNA: TGTGCCAGCAGCGCAGGGGTTTTAGCCAAAAACATTCAGTACTTC.

The chain has TRBV7-2 and TRBJ2-1, with 16 bases fitting TRBD2. Germline V gene sequence: CDR1 SGHTA, CDR2 FQGNSA. The CDR3 is 17 residues long. Germline trimming cut 3 bases from V and 7 bases from J; bases unmatched to any gene: 6. The CDR3 loop is CASSFSGTSGGVNEQFF. DNA of the CDR3: TGTGCCAGCAGCTTCTCCGGGACTAGCGGGGGGGTAAATGAGCAGTTCTTC.

This clonotype was observed a handful of times. V is TRBV10-3 and J is TRBJ2-7, with 7 bases that match TRBD2. Germline CDR1 and CDR2: ENHRY and SYGVKD. The CDR3 contains 13 residues. The V and J ends lost 6 bases and 0 bases, in that order; junction bases with no gene match: 2. The CDR3 coding sequence is TGTGCCATCAGGACGGGGGGCTCCTACGAGCAGTACTTC. Amino acid sequence: CAIRTGGSYEQYF.